Described below is a single TCR beta chain sequence and its context. As yet, its antigen is unknown. Germline CDR1 is SEHNR and CDR2 is FQNEAQ (reference sequence). The CDR3 is made up of 15 amino acids. V was cut by 5 bases and J by 1 base, with 15 bases left in between. The sample originates from a study of blood T cells in healthy people across ages. Each donor had roughly 10 milliliters of peripheral blood drawn. The study's findings and limits: TCR beta diversity was tightly associated with the proportion of naive T cells. Possibly, changes in expanded clonotypes were confounded because donor CMV status was unknown. There were more naive CD4+ cells and higher diversity in long-lived donors than in aged donors.

Primers used in a second PCR of about 7 to 12 cycles were a sample-barcoded 5' primer and a J-beta primer mix. Using its own MiXCR run on the 5' RACE reads, TCRdb lists one record per CDR3 protein. Here the sample spans about 940,000 distinct CDR3 sequences, around 46% being singletons. V usage is TRBV7-9 and J usage is TRBJ2-7, with D unclear. This receptor was obtained from a man aged 25 to 45 in good health. Specimen: blood. CDR3 residues: CASSGRTKPSYEQYF. Here the CDR3 DNA reads TGTGCCAGCAGCGGCAGGACGAAGCCTTCCTACGAGCAGTACTTC.